Listed here are 27 T cell receptor beta chains from one sample, sequenced in a study of CD8 T cells in Susac syndrome. Reverse transcription of roughly 0.5 to 1 ug RNA was carried out with random hexamers. TCRdb called the immunoSEQ multiplex PCR reads again in MiXCR, with one record for every CDR3 protein. Among a few hundred thousand distinct CDR3 sequences listed, about 88% were seen once. Material: CD8+ T cells from PBMCs. These receptors all come from a human donor with multiple sclerosis.

The J gene is TRBJ1-2, the V gene TRBV27, with D possibly being TRBD1 (5 bases). Germline V lookup: CDR1 MNHEY, CDR2 SMNVEV (reference sequence). V lost 6 bases, J lost 2 bases, and 13 bases lay in between. This CDR3 region has 14 residues. CDR3: CASRPTGINYGYTF. CDR3 in DNA: TGTGCCAGCAGGCCAACAGGCATAAACTATGGCTACACCTTC.

This chain links TRBV20-1 with TRBJ2-1, with TRBD2 matching 9 bases. Germline CDR1 reads DFQATT; CDR2 reads SNEGSKA (reference sequence). The CDR3 loop spans 14 amino acids. Trimming cost V 4 bases and J 6 bases; bases outside gene matches: 7. The CDR3 is CSATEREVVNEQFF. As DNA, the CDR3 is TGCAGTGCTACGGAGCGGGAGGTGGTCAATGAGCAGTTCTTC.

The chain has TRBV27 and TRBJ1-4; no reliable D call. CDR1 is MNHEY, CDR2 SMNVEV, per germline (reference sequence). This CDR3 contains 14 residues. V was clipped by 0 bases and J by 7 bases, with 9 bases between them. For the CDR3, the DNA is TGTGCCAGCAGTTTATCAACAGAAGGTGAAAAACTGTTTTTT. Residues: CASSLSTEGEKLFF.

The chain is built from TRBV21-1 and TRBJ2-4; the table's D call TRBD1 went unverified against the DNA. TRBV21-1 is assigned pseudogene status. The CDR3 has 16 residues. The CDR3 region has the DNA TGTGCCAGCAGCAAAGCGGGGGGACAGGGCCAAAACATTCAGTACTTC. Translation gives CASSKAGGQGQNIQYF.

The chain carries TRBV7-9 and TRBJ1-2, with D perhaps TRBD1 (5 bases). V gave up 1 base and J gave up 6 bases, with 12 bases separating them. The CDR3 length is 14 residues. Germline V gene data show CDR1 as SEHNR and CDR2 as FQNEAQ (reference sequence). CDR3 sequence: CASSLGGALDGYTF. The CDR3 region has the DNA TGTGCCAGCAGCTTAGGAGGGGCTTTAGATGGCTACACCTTC.

This rearrangement joins TRBV2 to TRBJ2-2, with unresolved D. V was trimmed by 6 bases and J by 7 bases, leaving 12 bases between them. The CDR3 totals 13 residues. Germline V gene sequence: CDR1 SNHLY, CDR2 FYNNEI. The CDR3 loop reads CASRDGLRGELFF. Here the CDR3 DNA reads TGTGCCAGCAGAGATGGGCTCCGCGGGGAGCTGTTTTTT.

The V call is TRBV25-1, the J call TRBJ1-1; D possibly corresponds to TRBD1 (6 bases). V gave up 6 bases and J gave up 5 bases, with 16 bases separating them. Germline CDR1 and CDR2: MGHDK and SYGVNS. The CDR3 consists of 14 residues. In DNA, the CDR3 is TGTGCCAGCAGCTTGGGGGCCGGAAGAACTGAAGCTTTCTTT. This sequence encodes CASSLGAGRTEAFF. Together with reference TRBV25-1 and TRBJ1-1, the CDR3 gives the full variable domain: EADIYQTPRYLVIGTGKKITLECSQTMGHDKMYWYQQDPGMELHLIHYSYGVNSTEKGDLSSESTVSRIRTEHFPLTLESARPSHTSQYLCASSLGAGRTEAFFGQGTRLTVV.

The V call is TRBV28, the J call TRBJ2-5; D is unclear. The germline V gene has CDR1 MDHEN and CDR2 SYDVKM. The CDR3 covers 16 residues. V gave up 3 bases and J gave up 2 bases, with 16 bases separating them. The CDR3, as DNA: TGTGCCAGCAGTTTGTCTTTCCGGGCAGTACAAGAGACCCAGTACTTC. The encoded protein is CASSLSFRAVQETQYF.

The chain combines TRBV30 with TRBJ1-3, with no clear D. The CDR3 is 14 amino acids. Trimming took off 2 bases at V and 0 bases at J, with 8 bases between the two ends. The germline gives CDR1 GTSNPN, CDR2 SVGIG (reference sequence). The CDR3 loop is CAWSSGDSGNTIYF. CDR3 in DNA: TGTGCCTGGAGTAGTGGGGACTCTGGAAACACCATATATTTT.

V usage is TRBV19 and J usage is TRBJ2-6; maybe TRBD1 (6 bases). Deletions cut 7 bases from V and 2 bases from J, with 12 bases between. CDR3 length: 15 residues. Germline values: CDR1 LNHDA, CDR2 SQIVND (reference sequence). CDR3 loop: CASNPRGAGANVLTF. DNA for the CDR3: TGTGCCAGTAACCCCAGGGGCGCTGGGGCCAACGTCCTGACTTTC.

This clonotype turned up a few times. The rearrangement joins TRBV20-1 to TRBJ2-7; 12 positions agree with TRBD2. Per the germline V gene, CDR1 is DFQATT and CDR2 is SNEGSKA (reference sequence). V dropped 4 bases and J dropped 1; count of bases not matched to a gene: 8. The CDR3 sequence is 16 residues long. The CDR3 coding sequence is TGCAGTGCTATATGGCCTGGACTAGCGGGGTCCTACGAGCAGTACTTC. Translating it yields CSAIWPGLAGSYEQYF.

The sample holds one count of this clonotype. The chain combines TRBV30 with TRBJ2-7; a weak D match, TRBD2 (6 bases). This CDR3 comprises 16 residues. The germline CDR1 and CDR2 sequences are GTSNPN and SVGIG (reference sequence). Trimming left V 0 bases short and J 2 bases short, with 17 bases between. The CDR3 DNA is TGTGCCTGGAGTGTAATGCAGGGAGGCCGACCCTACGAGCAGTACTTC. The encoded protein is CAWSVMQGGRPYEQYF.

The rearrangement links TRBV9 to TRBJ2-1; 9 bases align to TRBD2. Germline loops: CDR1 SGDLS, CDR2 YYNGEE. This CDR3 comprises 15 residues. V dropped 3 bases and J dropped 12; count of bases not matched to a gene: 13. The CDR3 sequence: CASSAFGTSREGQFF. The CDR3 bases are TGTGCCAGCAGCGCCTTCGGGACTAGCAGGGAGGGGCAGTTCTTC.

The chain combines TRBV27 with TRBJ2-7; 9 bases are a match to TRBD2. CDR1 MNHEY and CDR2 SMNVEV come from the germline V gene (reference sequence). V trimming: 6 bases; J trimming: 5 bases; junction bases outside the gene matches: 8. The CDR3 loop spans 14 amino acids. The DNA of the CDR3 is TGTGCCAGCAGCAATAGCGGGAGTGTCAACGAGCAGTACTTC. Its protein is CASSNSGSVNEQYF.

The V and J genes are TRBV29-1 and TRBJ2-1, with a tentative D call TRBD1 (6 bases). The CDR3 length is 15 residues. V lost 6 bases and J lost 4, with 19 bases in between. Germline-derived CDR1 and CDR2 are SQVTM and ANQGSEA. The CDR3 loop reads CSVLTQGRLYNEQFF. The CDR3 nucleotides are TGCAGCGTATTAACGCAGGGGCGCCTGTACAATGAGCAGTTCTTC.

J is TRBJ2-7 and V is TRBV20-1, with 10 bases that match TRBD1. CDR1 DFQATT and CDR2 SNEGSKA come from the germline V gene (reference sequence). J gave up 7 bases and V 3 bases, and 12 bases lay outside the gene matches. The CDR3 is 15 amino acids. The CDR3 loop reads CSASAPGQGMEEQYF. The CDR3 DNA reads as TGCAGTGCTAGCGCACCGGGACAGGGGATGGAGGAGCAGTACTTC.

The rearrangement uses TRBV3-1 and TRBJ2-1; 7 nucleotides match TRBD2. The germline CDR1 and CDR2 sequences are LGHDT and YNNKEL (reference sequence). V was clipped by 0 bases and J by 3 bases; unmatched bases: 8. This CDR3 has 17 residues. CDR3 sequence reads: CASSQDLGREFYNEQFF. CDR3 bases: TGTGCCAGCAGCCAAGATCTGGGGCGGGAGTTCTACAATGAGCAGTTCTTC.

This chain links TRBV15 with TRBJ2-5, with D possibly called TRBD1 or TRBD2 (5 bases each). Trimming cost V 3 bases and J 1 base, with 12 bases left between them. This CDR3 has 15 amino acids. Germline CDR1 LNHNV, CDR2 YYDKDF (reference sequence). CDR3 sequence: CATSRDRDLQETQYF. The CDR3 DNA is TGTGCCACCAGCAGGGACCGGGACCTCCAAGAGACCCAGTACTTC.

The V call is TRBV20-1, the J call TRBJ1-3, with D tentatively TRBD1 (5 bases). The length of the CDR3 is 13 residues. The ends were cut back, 7 bases at V and 4 bases at J, with 14 bases in the middle. Per germline, CDR1 DFQATT and CDR2 SNEGSKA (reference sequence). CDR3 sequence: CSVGQGEGNTIYF. CDR3 nucleotide sequence: TGCAGTGTGGGGCAGGGTGAAGGAAACACCATATATTTT.

The chain combines TRBV30 with TRBJ2-1, with TRBD2 identical over 7 bases. The CDR3 is made up of 18 amino acids. CDR1 is GTSNPN and CDR2 is SVGIG in the germline V gene (reference sequence). The V segment lost 4 bases and the J segment 0 bases; nucleotides outside the gene matches: 15. CDR3 sequence reads: CAWMAGTNGYSSYNEQFF. In DNA, the CDR3 is TGTGCCTGGATGGCGGGGACTAACGGGTACAGCTCCTACAATGAGCAGTTCTTC. Together with reference TRBV30 and TRBJ2-1, the CDR3 gives the full variable domain: SQTIHQWPATLVQPVGSPLSLECTVEGTSNPNLYWYRQAAGRGLQLLFYSVGIGQISSEVPQNLSASRPQDRQFILSSKKLLLSDSGFYLCAWMAGTNGYSSYNEQFFGPGTRLTVL.

J is TRBJ2-1 and V is TRBV6-1; 11 nucleotides agree with TRBD2. CDR3 length: 18 amino acids. CDR1 MNHNS and CDR2 SASEGT come from the germline V gene. V was pared by 4 bases and J by 7 bases, with 15 bases of the junction left unmatched. The CDR3 here is CASSGRRVAGGGSNEQFF. The DNA for the CDR3 is TGTGCCAGCAGTGGTAGAAGAGTAGCGGGAGGGGGGTCTAATGAGCAGTTCTTC.

This clonotype was seen just once. The CDR3 region is CASSPIAVQETQYF. In DNA, the CDR3 is TGTGCCAGCAGTCCTATAGCGGTCCAAGAGACCCAGTACTTC. The chain combines TRBV28 with TRBJ2-5; D is perhaps TRBD2 (6 bases). Trimming took 5 bases from V and 1 from J, leaving 11 bases between them. Germline values: CDR1 MDHEN, CDR2 SYDVKM. The CDR3 is made up of 14 amino acids.

The chain couples TRBV28 to TRBJ2-4, with TRBD2 as a possible D gene (5 bases). The germline V and J ends were trimmed by 1 base and 2 bases, with 12 bases remaining between them. Germline lookup yields CDR1 MDHEN and CDR2 SYDVKM. The CDR3 consists of 16 residues. CDR3 protein: CASSLLPAEPKNIQYF. CDR3 DNA sequence: TGTGCCAGCAGTTTATTACCAGCGGAGCCCAAAAACATTCAGTACTTC.

The chain carries TRBV14 and TRBJ1-1; possibly TRBD1 for D (6 bases). With 0 bases removed from V and 0 bases from J, the gap between germline ends came to 11 bases. CDR1 and CDR2 from the germline V gene are SGHDN and FVKESK. CDR3 length equals 16 residues. CDR3: CASSQEPRGLNTEAFF. CDR3 DNA: TGTGCCAGCAGCCAAGAACCCCGGGGGCTGAACACTGAAGCTTTCTTT.

The chain joins TRBV5-6 to TRBJ2-7; a weak D match, TRBD2 (5 bases). This CDR3 region has 16 residues. Trimming took off 0 bases at V and 2 bases at J, with 15 bases between the two ends. CDR1 is SGHDT, CDR2 YYEEEE, per germline. This CDR3 reads CASSLEDWSNAYEQYF. The CDR3 nucleotides read TGTGCCAGCAGCTTGGAGGACTGGTCTAACGCCTACGAGCAGTACTTC.

In its sample, this clonotype was seen once. Germline is not matched at one junction end, which may reflect a read error. This sequence joins TRBV30 and TRBJ1-2, with D uncertain. CDR3 length: 11 amino acids. Germline V CDR1 and CDR2: GTSNPN, SVGIG (reference sequence). The CDR3 loop is CAGREPRGYTF. For the CDR3, the DNA is TGTGCCGGGAGGGAACCTAGGGGCTACACCTTC.

V usage is TRBV27 and J usage is TRBJ2-1; D gene uncertain. This CDR3 is 12 amino acids long. Germline V gene sequence: CDR1 MNHEY, CDR2 SMNVEV (reference sequence). Trimming took off 11 bases at V and 8 bases at J, with 16 bases between the two ends. CDR3 sequence reads: CACKNETHEQFF. The CDR3, as DNA: TGTGCCTGCAAGAATGAAACGCATGAGCAGTTCTTC.